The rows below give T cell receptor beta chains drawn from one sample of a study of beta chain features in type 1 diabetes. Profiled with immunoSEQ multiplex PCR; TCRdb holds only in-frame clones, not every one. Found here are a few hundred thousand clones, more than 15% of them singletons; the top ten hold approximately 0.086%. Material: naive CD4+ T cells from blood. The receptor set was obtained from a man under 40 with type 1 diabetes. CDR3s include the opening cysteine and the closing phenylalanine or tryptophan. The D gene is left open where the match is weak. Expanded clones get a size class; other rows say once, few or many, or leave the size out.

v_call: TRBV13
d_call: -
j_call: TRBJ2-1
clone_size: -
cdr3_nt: TGTGCCAGCAGCTCCTACTTGCATGAGCAGTTCTTC
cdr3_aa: CASSSYLHEQFF

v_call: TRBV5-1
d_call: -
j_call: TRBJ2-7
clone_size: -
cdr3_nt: TGCGCCAGCAGCAGGGACTTCCGAGCCTACGAGCAGTACTTC
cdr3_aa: CASSRDFRAYEQYF

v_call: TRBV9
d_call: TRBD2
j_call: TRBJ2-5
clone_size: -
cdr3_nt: TGTGCCAGCAGCGCGGGACTAGCGGAAGAGACCCAGTACTTC
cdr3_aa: CASSAGLAEETQYF

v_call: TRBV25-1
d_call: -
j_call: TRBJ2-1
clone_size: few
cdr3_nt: TGTGCCAGCGCCACTTTAGCTGGCTCCTACAATGAGCAGTTCTTC
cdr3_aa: CASATLAGSYNEQFF

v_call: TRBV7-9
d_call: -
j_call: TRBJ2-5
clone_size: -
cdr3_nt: TGTGCCAGCGAAGGGGCCCCAGGGACCCAGTACTTC
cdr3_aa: CASEGAPGTQYF

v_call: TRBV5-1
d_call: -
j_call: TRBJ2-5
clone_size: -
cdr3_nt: TGCGCCAGCAGATACGAGATCGCTCAAGAGACCCAGTACTTC
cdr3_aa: CASRYEIAQETQYF

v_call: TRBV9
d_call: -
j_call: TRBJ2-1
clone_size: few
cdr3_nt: TGTGCCAGCAGCGTGGGTTTCGATGAGCAGTTCTTC
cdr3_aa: CASSVGFDEQFF

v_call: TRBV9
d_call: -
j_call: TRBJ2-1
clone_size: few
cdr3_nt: TGTGCCAGCAGCGTAGCTCGGGGGCCTGAGCAGTTCTTC
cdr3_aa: CASSVARGPEQFF

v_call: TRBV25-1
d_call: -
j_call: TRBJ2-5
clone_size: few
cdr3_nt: TGTGCCACCGAGGAAGATCCAAGGGAGACCCAGTACTTC
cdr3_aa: CATEEDPRETQYF

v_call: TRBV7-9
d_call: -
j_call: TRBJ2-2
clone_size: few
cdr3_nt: TGTGCCAGCGGTTCGAAAGGGAACACCGGGGAGCTGTTTTTT
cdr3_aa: CASGSKGNTGELFF

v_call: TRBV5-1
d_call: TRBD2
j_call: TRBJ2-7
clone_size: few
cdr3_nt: TGCGCCAGCAGCTTGGGACTAGCGGGAGTGGACGAGCAGTACTTC
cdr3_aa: CASSLGLAGVDEQYF

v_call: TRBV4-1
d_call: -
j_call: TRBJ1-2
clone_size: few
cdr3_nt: TGCGCCAGCAGCCAGGGGGACACTGCTAACTATGGCTACACCTTC
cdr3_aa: CASSQGDTANYGYTF

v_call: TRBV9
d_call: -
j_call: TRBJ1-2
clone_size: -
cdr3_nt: TGTGCCAGCAGCCCCAGTGGGGGTGGCTACACCTTC
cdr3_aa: CASSPSGGGYTF

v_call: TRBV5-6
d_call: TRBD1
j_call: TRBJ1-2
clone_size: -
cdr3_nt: TGTGCCAGCAGCCGAAACAGGGGCGGCTACACCTTC
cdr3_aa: CASSRNRGGYTF

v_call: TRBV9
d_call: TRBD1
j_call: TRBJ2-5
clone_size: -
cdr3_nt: TGTGCCAGCAGCGTTGAGGGGGCAGGAGAGACCCAGTACTTC
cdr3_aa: CASSVEGAGETQYF

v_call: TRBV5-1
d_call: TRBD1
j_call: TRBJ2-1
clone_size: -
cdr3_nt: TGCGCCAGCAGCTTCCCGGGACAGGGTCCTTACAATGAGCAGTTCTTC
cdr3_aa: CASSFPGQGPYNEQFF

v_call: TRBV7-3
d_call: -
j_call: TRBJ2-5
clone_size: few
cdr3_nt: TGTGCCAGCAGCTCACCGTCGACAGGTGAAGAGACCCAGTACTTC
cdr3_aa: CASSSPSTGEETQYF

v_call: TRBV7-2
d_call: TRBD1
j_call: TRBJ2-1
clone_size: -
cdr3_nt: TGTGCCAGCAGCTTAGGACAGGGGGCGAGTGAGCAGTTCTTC
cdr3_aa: CASSLGQGASEQFF

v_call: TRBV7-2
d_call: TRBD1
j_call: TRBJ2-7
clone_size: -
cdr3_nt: TGTGCCAGCAGCTCCTCGACAGGGTACGAGCAGTACTTC
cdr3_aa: CASSSSTGYEQYF

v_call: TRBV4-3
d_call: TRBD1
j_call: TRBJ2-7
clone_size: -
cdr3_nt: TGCGCCAGCAGCCAGGAGGACAGGGGGTGGTACGAGCAGTACTTC
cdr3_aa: CASSQEDRGWYEQYF

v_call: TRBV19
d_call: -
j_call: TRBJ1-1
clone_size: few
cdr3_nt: TGTGCCAGTAGTATGAGGCGGAGGGAAGAATCGAACACTGAAGCTTTCTTT
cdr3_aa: CASSMRRREESNTEAFF

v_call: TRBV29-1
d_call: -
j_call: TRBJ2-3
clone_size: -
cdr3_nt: TGCAGCGTCAGGACAGCCAGCACAGATACGCAGTATTTT
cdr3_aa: CSVRTASTDTQYF

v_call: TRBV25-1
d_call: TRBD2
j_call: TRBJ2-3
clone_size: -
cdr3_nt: TGTGCCAGCGGGAGGGCGGGGGGCACAGATACGCAGTATTTT
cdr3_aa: CASGRAGGTDTQYF

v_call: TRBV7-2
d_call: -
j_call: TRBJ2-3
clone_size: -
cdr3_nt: TGTGCCAGCAGCTTAGTTAGTTTCGGGGATACGCAGTATTTT
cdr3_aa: CASSLVSFGDTQYF

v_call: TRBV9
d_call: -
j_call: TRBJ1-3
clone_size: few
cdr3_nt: TGTGCCAGCTGCAGGGGCGACACCGCCCGAAACACCATATATTTT
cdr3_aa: CASCRGDTARNTIYF

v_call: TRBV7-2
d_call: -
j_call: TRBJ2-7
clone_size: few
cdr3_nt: TGTGCCAGCAGCTTAGTTCACTCCGCTTACTACGAGCAGTACTTC
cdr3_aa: CASSLVHSAYYEQYF

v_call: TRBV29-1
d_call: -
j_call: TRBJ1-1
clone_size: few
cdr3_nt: TGCAGCGTTGCTAATACGAACACTGAAGCTTTCTTT
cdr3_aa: CSVANTNTEAFF

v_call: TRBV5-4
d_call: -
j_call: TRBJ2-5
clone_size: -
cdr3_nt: TGTGCCAGCAGCCGAGAGGACAGTGAAAGGACCCAGTACTTC
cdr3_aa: CASSREDSERTQYF

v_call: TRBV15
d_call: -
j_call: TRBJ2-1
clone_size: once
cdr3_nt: TGTGCCACCAGCGGGAGCTCCTACAATGAGCAGTTCTTC
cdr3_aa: CATSGSSYNEQFF

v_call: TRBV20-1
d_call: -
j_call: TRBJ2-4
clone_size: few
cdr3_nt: TGCAGTGCTACCCAGGGCGACATTCAGTACTTC
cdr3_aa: CSATQGDIQYF

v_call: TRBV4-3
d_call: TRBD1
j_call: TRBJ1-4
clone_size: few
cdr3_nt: TGCGCCAGCAGCCAAGGCCCAGGACAGGGGTCAGAAAAACTGTTTTTT
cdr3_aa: CASSQGPGQGSEKLFF

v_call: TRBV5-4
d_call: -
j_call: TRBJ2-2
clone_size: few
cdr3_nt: TGTGCCAGCAGCTTGACTAGTTCATTCGGGGAGCTGTTTTTT
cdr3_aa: CASSLTSSFGELFF